Given below is one T cell receptor (beta chain) in context. This clone was picked up one time. Its cognate antigen has yet to be identified. The input lacks base qualities; no much larger clone sits a single base away. The cohort consisted of 666 healthy bone marrow donors. At the time of sampling, every cohort member was nominally healthy, though immune exposures that went unrecorded were likely present. The donor tested CMV seropositive, placing the donor among the 290 or so seropositive members of the cohort. A peripheral blood sample was provided by each donor, and peripheral blood mononuclear cells were used for TCR beta sequencing. The Qiagen DNeasy Blood Extraction Kit was used to extract genomic DNA from the blood cell samples. This sample was taken from a study of cytomegalovirus exposure and HLA in healthy donors (dated by TCRdb to 2016 to 2017). For the wider study: An earlier analysis of 587 of the donors reported 250 to 350 Gb of sequence data and 95 million to 120 million unique TCR beta sequences obtained from 180 million or so T cells. An early release that covered some 640 HLA-typed donors contained approximately 300 gigabases of sequencing data and tens of millions of unique TCR sequences. The genetic ancestry cluster associated with self-reported Caucasian donors included about 81% of the approximately 410 genotyped donors. The study aimed to test whether cataloging public T cell receptors could reveal signatures of past pathogen exposure. The study used immunosequencing to profile the T cell repertoires of some 600 subjects and linked those repertoires to cytomegalovirus serostatus. In addition to the first cohort of approximately 650 subjects, a separate validation cohort of 130 or so different subjects was used. To predict cytomegalovirus infection status, the study combined high-throughput TCR immunosequencing, statistical association of individual TCRs with disease status, and machine learning. In a later analysis, previously published TCR beta repertoires from more than 500 donors were re-analyzed and high-resolution HLA genotyping was added so that TCR occurrence patterns could be studied. The later analysis used no new phenotypic data to find candidate immune exposures, relying instead on TCR beta sequences and their occurrence across donors. In an earlier analysis of 550 to 700 of the donors, high-throughput TCR beta sequencing was used to judge whether each TCR beta V gene segment behaved as functional or pseudogenic. Donor age, sex, ethnicity and CMV serostatus were collected together with the repertoire data. A later genetic analysis took genome-wide SNP genotypes for about 65% of the roughly 670 donors and used that subset as a discovery cohort. Every repertoire in the discovery cohort had been generated on one and the same sequencing platform. Class I and class II HLA loci were covered by the typing at four-digit resolution. The number of typed donors differed by locus: roughly 620-640 for A, B, C, DRB1 and DQB1; 500 to 550 for DQA1; 606 for DPA1; and around 450 for DPB1. Several DR-DQ haplotypes were treated as single units for association and clustering because of strong linkage in the cohort. Across around 400 genotyped donors of the cohort, an average of roughly 200,000 unique TCR beta nucleotide sequences per donor were sequenced, and roughly a sixth of those sequences were non-productive. The full study reports these points: Roughly 15 rarely observed V segments, including chromosome 9 orphons, were excluded from the earlier analysis of about 610 of the donors because counts were too low. In a later analysis, TCR association rates were found to vary across HLA loci, with the most associated TCRs seen for DRB1 alleles and the fewest for HLA-C alleles. The classifier was reported to diagnose cytomegalovirus status with high specificity and sensitivity in both the original cohort and the validation cohort. In a later analysis, some 17,000 TCR beta sequences were associated with specific HLA alleles at a false discovery rate of 0.05. Presence/absence analyses assumed roughly uniform sequencing depth across donors, an assumption that may not hold. While some public TCRs were present in many individuals, most TCR sequences turned up only very rarely across donors. According to a later analysis, most CMV-associated TCR beta chains appeared to be HLA-restricted, and the HLA associations seemed to be driven largely by CMV exposure. In a later genetic analysis, a missense DCLRE1C variant was associated with V-gene and J-gene trimming of TCR beta chains, and the association was replicated in an independent cohort. In vitro tests confirmed that a few of the cytomegalovirus-associated TCR beta chains recognize cytomegalovirus antigens. A later analysis reported that several top co-occurrence clusters appeared linked to parvovirus B19, influenza, CMV and Epstein-Barr virus. An earlier analysis of approximately 600 of the donors showed that most TCR beta V segments appeared in productive rearrangements either about 87% or about 30% of the time, which broadly matched IMGT annotations. A cluster of highly shared sequence variants was judged likely to represent a technical artifact of the sequencing pipeline. Because the 87-base-pair reads could not distinguish some IMGT-functional V segments, including TRBV6-2 and TRBV6-3, those segments were excluded. HLA typing was unavailable for some donors at each locus, so association tests used only the typed subset. Compared with the roughly 600-donor mean, donors in an Asian-associated ancestry cluster had fewer N-insertions in productive TCRs, according to a later genetic analysis. The study gave a list of more than 150 TCR beta chains associated with cytomegalovirus. The cohort was sequenced for TCR beta chains only, and without alpha or paired-chain data the features that could be detected were limited. It was suggested by the authors that the approach could potentially be generalized to other disease states and immunological phenotypes. A further reported finding was that TCR beta sequences accurately predicted the HLA-A and HLA-B alleles for most subjects in the first cohort. For the cohort, immune exposure information was limited to CMV serostatus. When HLA alleles, especially DR and DQ, strongly co-occurred, attributing TCR associations to individual alleles was difficult. A later analysis found that HLA-associated TCR beta chains were more clonally expanded and had lower generation probabilities than equally common non-associated chains. Linkage disequilibrium might explain the correlated functional status among segregating V segments, but an unknown experimental factor could not be ruled out.

The library relied on the immunoSEQ multiplex PCR assay. A mixture of 60 forward primers for TCR Vbeta segments and 13 reverse primers for TCR Jbeta segments was used in the multiplex PCR. Amplification of the CDR3 region of rearranged TCR beta genes was performed with a multiplex PCR assay on genomic DNA. Amplified TCR beta libraries were sequenced as 87-base-pair reads on the Illumina HiSeq System. From the authors' description of their analysis: A later analysis tallied around 82 million unique TCR beta chains across the roughly 610 repertoires, and approximately 12 million of those chains were shared by two or more donors. Raw reads were error-corrected and collapsed into unique sequences by a nearest-neighbor algorithm in which closely related sequences were merged to remove PCR and sequencing errors. V, D and J gene segments were assigned by aligning CDR3 sequences to IMGT reference sequences. Each retained sequence needed at least a six-nucleotide match to both a V gene segment and a J gene segment. Rearrangements were classified as productive when the CDR3 lacked stop codons and remained in frame with V and J, and all other rearrangements were classified as non-productive. Following IMGT convention, CDR3 was defined as the stretch from the second conserved V-encoded cysteine up to the conserved J-encoded phenylalanine. In an earlier analysis of 550 to 650 of the donors, sequences lacking an unambiguous match to a single V gene segment were excluded. In an earlier analysis of several hundred of the donors, V segments were called functional above 56.7% productive rearrangements and were called segregating when the between-donor standard deviation exceeded 5%. To diagnose cytomegalovirus status from the catalog of TCR beta chain sequences, a statistical classification framework was built. A later analysis assigned V and J genes by comparing TCR nucleotide sequences with IMGT/GENE-DB human TR gene sequences. A later analysis assigned CDR3 sequences and most-parsimonious VDJ recombination scenarios with the TCRdist pipeline. In a later analysis, each TCR beta chain was defined by its CDR3 amino acid sequence together with its V-gene family, and reads without a unique V-gene family were excluded. In a later analysis, some 600 highly shared, low-generation-probability nucleotide sequences were removed to address suspected cross-contamination and a sequencing artifact. In a later analysis, a clonal expansion index was calculated for each public chain from normalized within-repertoire ranks of inferred template counts. Generation probabilities in a later analysis came from a VDJ recombination model fitted to out-of-frame rearrangements, and those results were checked against IGoR. A later analysis scored TCR-TCR, TCR-HLA and TCR-CMV co-occurrence with hypergeometric tests, applying a repertoire-size bias correction to TCR pairs. To estimate false discovery rates, a later analysis permuted the HLA or CMV assignments 20 times. In a later analysis, co-occurring TCRs were grouped using DBSCAN, and TCRdist sequence similarity was added for clustering within HLA-allele-positive subsets. Co-occurrence clustering excluded repertoires with fewer than 30,000 or more than 120,000 public chains, plus five with anomalous nucleotide sharing. TCRdb mirrors the immuneACCESS table, restricted to in-frame sequences. Some clones are absent from its copies; in checked studies, under half trace to an unresolved V gene, and the reason for the others is unknown. V, J and clone size are those of that table, while D and trimming were read from the DNA. The sample table records 150,000 to 200,000 clones; approximately 67% of these occur just once. The top ten constitute around 4.3% of the sample.

The CDR3 starts with the cysteine, ends with the phenylalanine, and has 16 residues. Only the CDR3 region is kept as DNA, spanning 48 bases read in frame from base 1. From a lookup of the germline V gene (reference sequence), CDR1 and CDR2 are MNHEY and SMNVEV. V and J lose 2 bases and 5 bases, and a span of 19 bases separates them. The rearranged chain carries TRBV27 and TRBJ2-7; D gene: possibly TRBD2, on 7 matching bases. The clonotype originates from a woman aged 18-30 years in good health and CMV-seropositive. The specimen was PBMCs. CDR3 loop: CASSLTGGVLTHEQYF. The bases read TGTGCCAGCAGTTTAACGGGGGGCGTCCTCACCCACGAGCAGTACTTC.